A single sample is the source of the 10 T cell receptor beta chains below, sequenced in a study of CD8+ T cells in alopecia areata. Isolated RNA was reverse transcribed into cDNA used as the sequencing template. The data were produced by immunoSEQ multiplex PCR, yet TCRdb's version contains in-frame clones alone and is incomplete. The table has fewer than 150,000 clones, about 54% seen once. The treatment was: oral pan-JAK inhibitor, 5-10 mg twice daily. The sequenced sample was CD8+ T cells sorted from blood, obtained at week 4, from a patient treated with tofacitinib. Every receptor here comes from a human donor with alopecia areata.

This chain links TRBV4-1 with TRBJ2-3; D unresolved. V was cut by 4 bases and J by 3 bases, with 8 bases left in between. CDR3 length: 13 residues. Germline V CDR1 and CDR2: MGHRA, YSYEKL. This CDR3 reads CASSPRRTDTQYF. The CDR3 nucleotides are TGCGCCAGCAGCCCCAGAAGAACAGATACGCAGTATTTT.

The DNA of the CDR3 is TGTGCCAGCAGTTCGGGAGACTATGGCTACACCTTC. Its protein is CASSSGDYGYTF. V gene TRBV25-1 combines with J gene TRBJ1-2; D gene uncertain. The ends were cut back, 5 bases at V and 3 bases at J, with 7 bases in the middle. This CDR3 is built from 12 residues. CDR1 MGHDK and CDR2 SYGVNS come from the germline V gene.

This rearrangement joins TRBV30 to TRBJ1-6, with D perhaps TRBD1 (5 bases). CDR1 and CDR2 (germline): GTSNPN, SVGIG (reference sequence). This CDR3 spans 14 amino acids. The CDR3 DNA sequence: TGTGCGCTGGAAACGGGACGGAACAATTCACCCCTCCACTTT. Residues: CALETGRNNSPLHF.

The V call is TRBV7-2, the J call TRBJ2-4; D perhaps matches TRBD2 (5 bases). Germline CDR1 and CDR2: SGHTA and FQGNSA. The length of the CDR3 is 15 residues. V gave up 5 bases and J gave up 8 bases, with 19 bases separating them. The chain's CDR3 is CASSPISGFGDIQYF. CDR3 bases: TGTGCCAGCAGCCCTATTTCGGGGTTCGGGGACATTCAGTACTTC.

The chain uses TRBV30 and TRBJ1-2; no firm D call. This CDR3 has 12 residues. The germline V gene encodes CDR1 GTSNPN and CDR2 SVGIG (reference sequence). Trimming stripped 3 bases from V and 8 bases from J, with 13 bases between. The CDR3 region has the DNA TGTGCCTGGAGCTTAACGGCGGAGGGCTACACCTTC. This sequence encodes CAWSLTAEGYTF.

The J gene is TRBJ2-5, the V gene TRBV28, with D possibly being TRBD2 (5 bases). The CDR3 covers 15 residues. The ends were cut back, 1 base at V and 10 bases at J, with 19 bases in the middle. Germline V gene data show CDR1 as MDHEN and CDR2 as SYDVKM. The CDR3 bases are TGTGCCAGCAGTTTATTAAGAGACCCAGTACTAGGCCAGTACTTC. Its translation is CASSLLRDPVLGQYF.

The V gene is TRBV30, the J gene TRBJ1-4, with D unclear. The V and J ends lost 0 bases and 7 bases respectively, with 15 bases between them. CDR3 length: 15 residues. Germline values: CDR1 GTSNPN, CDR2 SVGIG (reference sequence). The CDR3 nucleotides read TGTGCCTGGAGTGTCTCGAGAGGGCTTGGTGAAAAACTGTTTTTT. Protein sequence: CAWSVSRGLGEKLFF.

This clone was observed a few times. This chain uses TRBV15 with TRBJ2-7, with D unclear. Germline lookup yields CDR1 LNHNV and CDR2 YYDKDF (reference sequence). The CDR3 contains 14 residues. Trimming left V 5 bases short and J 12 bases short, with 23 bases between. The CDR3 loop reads CATSVGMGYTGRYF. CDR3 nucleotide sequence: TGTGCCACCAGCGTAGGGATGGGGTACACGGGTCGGTACTTC.

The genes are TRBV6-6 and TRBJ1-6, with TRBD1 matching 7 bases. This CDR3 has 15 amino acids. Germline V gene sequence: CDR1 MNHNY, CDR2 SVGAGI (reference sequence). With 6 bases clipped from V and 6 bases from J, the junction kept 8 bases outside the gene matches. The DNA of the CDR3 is TGTGCCAGCAGAACCACCGGGACAGCTAATTCACCCCTCCACTTT. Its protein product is CASRTTGTANSPLHF.

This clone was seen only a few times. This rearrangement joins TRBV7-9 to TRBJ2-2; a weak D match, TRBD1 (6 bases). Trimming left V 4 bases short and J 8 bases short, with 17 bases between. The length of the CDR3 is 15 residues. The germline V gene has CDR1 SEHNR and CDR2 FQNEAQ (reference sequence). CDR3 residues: CASSYGNDRPGELFF. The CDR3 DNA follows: TGTGCCAGCAGCTATGGGAACGACAGGCCAGGGGAGCTGTTTTTT.